Shown below are 9 T cell receptor beta chains from a single sample sequenced in a study of T cell clonality in common variable immunodeficiency (dated by TCRdb to the mid-2010s). Libraries were constructed by the immunoSEQ multiplex PCR assay. The table comes from immuneACCESS by way of TCRdb, which keeps in-frame sequences with V and J called. Part of the clones is missing from these tables; in studies checked, under half for an unresolved V gene and the rest for unknown reasons. Across this sample, about 52,000 clones were tabulated and none appeared just once. The ten largest clones take up 2% to 2.5% of the sample. Sequencing was done on a sample of peripheral blood mononuclear cells. These receptors were collected from a person aged 18 to 70 in good health.

This clone showed up many times. The CDR3 end lies 3 residues beyond the end of the read and is filled in from the germline J gene. The V call is TRBV5-4, the J call TRBJ1-2; possibly TRBD1 for D (5 bases). CDR1 and CDR2 (germline): SGHNT, YYREEE (reference sequence). The V end lost 6 bases, the J end lost 0 bases, and 12 bases lay between the germline ends. This CDR3 is built from 14 residues. CDR3 DNA, as far as it was read: TGTGCCAGCACCTCCGACAGATCTAACTATGGC. Amino acid sequence: CASTSDRSNYG. The entire CDR3 sequence reads CASTSDRSNYGYTF. The entire variable domain, with the rest obtained from reference TRBV5-4 and TRBJ1-2, is as follows: ETGVTQSPTHLIKTRGQQVTLRCSSQSGHNTVSWYQQALGQGPQFIFQYYREEENGRGNFPPRFSGLQFPNYSSELNVNALELDDSALYLCASTSDRSNYGYTFGSGTRLTVV.

Sample share makes this clone medium-sized. The read finishes 3 residues shy of the CDR3 end, and the germline J gene is used to complete it. This CDR3 is also generated by other DNA sequences in the sample. V and J are TRBV6-4 and TRBJ2-3; 10 bases line up with TRBD2. Germline V gene data show CDR1 as MRHNA and CDR2 as SNTAGT. CDR3 length: 15 residues. The J segment lost 6 bases and the V segment lost 0 bases, leaving 3 bases of the junction unmatched. The sequenced CDR3 bases are TGTGCCAGCAGTGACTCGAGCGGGGGGGCCGATACG. Amino acid sequence: CASSDSSGGADT. The full CDR3 sequence reads CASSDSSGGADTQYF.

This clone has a count of ten or more. The read falls 3 residues short of the CDR3 end, and the missing part is taken from the germline J gene. The chain uses TRBV20-1 and TRBJ1-4, with 9 bases that match TRBD1. The length of the CDR3 is 13 residues. The V gene's germline CDR1 is DFQATT and CDR2 SNEGSKA (reference sequence). The V and J ends lost 3 bases and 4 bases, in that order; junction bases with no gene match: 0. CDR3 sequence: CSARTGGNEKLFF. CDR3 bases read: TGCAGTGCTAGGACAGGGGGTAATGAAAAA.

In its sample, this clone was seen many times. The DNA ends 3 residues before the CDR3 does, and the rest of the CDR3 is filled in from the germline J gene. The chain joins TRBV5-1 to TRBJ1-2; 7 bases are a match to TRBD1. Germline CDR1 reads SGHRS; CDR2 reads YFSETQ. With V trimmed by 0 bases and J by 0 bases, 5 bases remained unmatched. The CDR3 consists of 16 residues. The CDR3 loop is CASSLVGQVANYGYTF. CDR3 DNA, as far as it was read: TGCGCCAGCAGCTTGGTAGGACAGGTCGCTAACTATGGC.

For this clone: The observed sequence ends 3 residues before the CDR3 terminus, with the missing tail filled in from the germline J gene. This sequence joins TRBV30 and TRBJ1-1; tentatively, D is TRBD1 (5 bases). Germline CDR1 and CDR2: GTSNPN and SVGIG (reference sequence). The CDR3 covers 13 residues. The CDR3 DNA, read in part, is TGTGCCTGGAGTGTCGACGAGGGGCTGGGA. This sequence encodes CAWSVDEGLG. The entire CDR3 protein is CAWSVDEGLGAFF. The whole variable domain, remainder taken from reference TRBV30 and TRBJ1-1, is SQTIHQWPATLVQPVGSPLSLECTVEGTSNPNLYWYRQAAGRGLQLLFYSVGIGQISSEVPQNLSASRPQDRQFILSSKKLLLSDSGFYLCAWSVDEGLGAFFGQGTRLTVV.

This clone was recorded at least ten times. Sequencing ends 3 residues short of the CDR3 end; the germline J gene provides the rest. The rearrangement joins TRBV7-9 to TRBJ2-1, with 7 bases aligning to TRBD2. This CDR3 region has 12 residues. The ends lost 10 bases at V and 2 bases at J; junction bases unmatched: 2. Germline V gene data show CDR1 as SEHNR and CDR2 as FQNEAQ (reference sequence). Partial CDR3 DNA: TGTGCCACGGGACTAACCTACAATGAG. It specifies CATGLTYNE. The whole CDR3 protein reads CATGLTYNEQFF.

This clone was found many times. CDR3 sequence reads: CAWSAGTGGSYNEQFF. CDR3 DNA (partial): TGTGCCTGGAGCGCCGGGACAGGGGGCTCCTACAATGAG. The chain carries TRBV30 and TRBJ2-1; TRBD1 agrees at 11 bases. With the read ending 3 residues before the CDR3 end, the germline J gene is used to fill in that end. Germline V gene sequence: CDR1 GTSNPN, CDR2 SVGIG (reference sequence). Trimming took 3 bases from V and 0 from J; bases not matched to a gene: 4. This CDR3 has 16 residues.

The table lists this clone with many counts. The read terminates 3 residues ahead of where the CDR3 ends, so the germline J gene completes it. V usage is TRBV12-3 or TRBV12-4 and J usage is TRBJ2-7; 8 bases line up with TRBD2. The V segment lost 3 bases and the J segment 3 bases; nucleotides outside the gene matches: 1. The CDR3 has 13 residues. The CDR3 reads CASSLAGGYEQYF. The CDR3 DNA, read in part, is TGTGCCAGCAGTTTGGCGGGAGGCTACGAG.

This clone was observed many times. The read gets to within 3 residues of the CDR3 end, and the germline J gene fills in the rest. The gene calls are TRBV19 and TRBJ2-1, with 10 bases fitting TRBD2. CDR3 size: 17 residues. V lost 5 bases, J lost 7 bases, and 14 bases stayed unmatched. The germline gives CDR1 LNHDA, CDR2 SQIVND (reference sequence). The CDR3 region is CASSPLQRGGLTNEQFF. CDR3 bases read: TGTGCCAGTAGTCCCCTCCAGCGGGGGGGATTAACGAATGAG.